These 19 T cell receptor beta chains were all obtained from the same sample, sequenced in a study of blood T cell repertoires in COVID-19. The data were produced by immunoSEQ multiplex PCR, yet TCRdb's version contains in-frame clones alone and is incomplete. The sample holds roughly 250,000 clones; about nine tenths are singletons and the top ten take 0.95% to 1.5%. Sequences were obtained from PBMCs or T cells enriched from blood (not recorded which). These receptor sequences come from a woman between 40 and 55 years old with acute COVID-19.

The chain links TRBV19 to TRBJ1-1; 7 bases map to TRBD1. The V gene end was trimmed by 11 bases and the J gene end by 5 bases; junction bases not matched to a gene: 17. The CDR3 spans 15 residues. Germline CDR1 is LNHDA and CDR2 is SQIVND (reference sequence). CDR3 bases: TGTGCCGTTAGGGTGGTACAGGGGATAGAGACTGAAGCTTTCTTT. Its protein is CAVRVVQGIETEAFF. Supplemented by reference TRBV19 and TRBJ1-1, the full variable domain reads DGGITQSPKYLFRKEGQNVTLSCEQNLNHDAMYWYRQDPGQGLRLIYYSQIVNDFQKGDIAEGYSVSREKKESFPLTVTSAQKNPTAFYLCAVRVVQGIETEAFFGQGTRLTVV.

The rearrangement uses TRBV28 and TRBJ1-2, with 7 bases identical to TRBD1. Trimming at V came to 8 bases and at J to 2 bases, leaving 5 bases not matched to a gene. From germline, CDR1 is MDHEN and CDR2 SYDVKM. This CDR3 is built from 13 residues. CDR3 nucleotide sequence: TGTGCCAGCTCGGGGACAGAAAACTATGGCTACACCTTC. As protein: CASSGTENYGYTF.

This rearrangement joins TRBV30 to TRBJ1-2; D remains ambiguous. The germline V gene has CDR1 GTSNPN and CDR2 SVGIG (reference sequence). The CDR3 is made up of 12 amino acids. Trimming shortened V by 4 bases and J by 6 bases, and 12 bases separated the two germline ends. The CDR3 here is CAWMGSIDGYTF. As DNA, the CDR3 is TGTGCCTGGATGGGGAGTATCGATGGCTACACCTTC.

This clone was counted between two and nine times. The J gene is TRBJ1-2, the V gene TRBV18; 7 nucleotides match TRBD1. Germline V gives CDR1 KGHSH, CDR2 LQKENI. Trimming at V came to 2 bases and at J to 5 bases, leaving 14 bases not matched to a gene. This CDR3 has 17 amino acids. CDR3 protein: CASSPSEPGQRAYGYTF. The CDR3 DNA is TGTGCCAGCTCACCAAGCGAGCCGGGACAGAGAGCTTATGGCTACACCTTC.

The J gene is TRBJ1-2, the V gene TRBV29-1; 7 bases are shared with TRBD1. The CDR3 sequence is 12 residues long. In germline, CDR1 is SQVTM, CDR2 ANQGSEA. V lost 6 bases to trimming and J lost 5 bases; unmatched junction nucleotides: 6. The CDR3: CSVSDREYGYTF. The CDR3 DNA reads TGCAGCGTGTCCGACAGGGAGTATGGCTACACCTTC.

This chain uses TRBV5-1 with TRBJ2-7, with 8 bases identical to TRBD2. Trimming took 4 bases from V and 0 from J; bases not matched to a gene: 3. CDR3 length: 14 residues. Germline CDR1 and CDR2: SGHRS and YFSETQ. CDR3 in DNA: TGCGCCAGCAGCGTTAGCGGGATCTCCTACGAGCAGTACTTC. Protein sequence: CASSVSGISYEQYF.

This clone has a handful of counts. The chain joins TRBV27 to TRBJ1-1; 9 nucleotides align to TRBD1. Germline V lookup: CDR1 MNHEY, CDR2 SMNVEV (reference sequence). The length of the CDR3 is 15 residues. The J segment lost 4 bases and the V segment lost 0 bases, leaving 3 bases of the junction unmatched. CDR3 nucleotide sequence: TGTGCCAGCAGTTTATCCGGGACAGGGAGCACTGAAGCTTTCTTT. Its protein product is CASSLSGTGSTEAFF.

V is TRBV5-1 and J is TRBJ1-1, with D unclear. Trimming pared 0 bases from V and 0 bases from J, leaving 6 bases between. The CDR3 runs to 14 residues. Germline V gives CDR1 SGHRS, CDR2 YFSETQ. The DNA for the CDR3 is TGCGCCAGCAGCTTGGCCGCTATGAACACTGAAGCTTTCTTT. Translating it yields CASSLAAMNTEAFF. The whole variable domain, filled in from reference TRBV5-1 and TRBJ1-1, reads KAGVTQTPRYLIKTRGQQVTLSCSPISGHRSVSWYQQTPGQGLQFLFEYFSETQRNKGNFPGRFSGRQFSNSRSEMNVSTLELGDSALYLCASSLAAMNTEAFFGQGTRLTVV.

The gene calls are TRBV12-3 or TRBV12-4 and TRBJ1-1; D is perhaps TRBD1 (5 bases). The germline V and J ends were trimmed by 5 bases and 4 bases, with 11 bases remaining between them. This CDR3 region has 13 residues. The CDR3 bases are TGTGCCAGCAGTAGCAGGGTGAGCACTGAAGCTTTCTTT. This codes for CASSSRVSTEAFF.

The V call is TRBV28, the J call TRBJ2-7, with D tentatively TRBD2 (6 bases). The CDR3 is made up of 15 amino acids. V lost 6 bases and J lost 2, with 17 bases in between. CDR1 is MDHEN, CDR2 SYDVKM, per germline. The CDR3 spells CASSSGPLQPYEQYF. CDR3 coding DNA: TGTGCCAGCAGCAGCGGGCCCCTTCAACCCTACGAGCAGTACTTC.

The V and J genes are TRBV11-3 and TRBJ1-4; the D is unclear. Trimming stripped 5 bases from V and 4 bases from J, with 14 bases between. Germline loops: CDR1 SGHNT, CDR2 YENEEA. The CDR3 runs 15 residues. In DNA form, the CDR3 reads TGTGCCAGCAGCACGGACTCGGTCGGTAATGAAAAACTGTTTTTT. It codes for CASSTDSVGNEKLFF.

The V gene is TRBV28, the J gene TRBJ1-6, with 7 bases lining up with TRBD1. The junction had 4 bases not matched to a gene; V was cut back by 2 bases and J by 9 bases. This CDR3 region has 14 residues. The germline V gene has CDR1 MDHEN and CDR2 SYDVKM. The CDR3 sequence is CASSLDREVSPLHF. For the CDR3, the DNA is TGTGCCAGCAGTTTAGACAGGGAGGTTTCACCCCTCCACTTT.

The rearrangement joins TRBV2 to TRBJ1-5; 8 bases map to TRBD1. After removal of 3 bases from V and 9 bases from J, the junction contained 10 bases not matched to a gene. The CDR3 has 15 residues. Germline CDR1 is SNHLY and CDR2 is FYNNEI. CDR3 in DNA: TGTGCCAGCAGTGATTCGCGGGACAGGCGACTGCCCCAGCATTTT. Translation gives CASSDSRDRRLPQHF.

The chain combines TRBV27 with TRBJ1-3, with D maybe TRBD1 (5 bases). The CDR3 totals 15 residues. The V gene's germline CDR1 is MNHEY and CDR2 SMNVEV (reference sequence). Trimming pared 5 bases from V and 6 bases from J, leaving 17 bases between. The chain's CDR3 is CASSLSKRGANTIYF. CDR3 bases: TGTGCCAGCAGTCTCTCGAAAAGGGGCGCAAACACCATATATTTT.

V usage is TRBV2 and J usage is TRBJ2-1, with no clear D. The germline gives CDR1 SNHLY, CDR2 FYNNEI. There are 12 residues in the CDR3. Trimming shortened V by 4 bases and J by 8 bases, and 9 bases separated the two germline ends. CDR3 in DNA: TGTGCCAGCAGTGGTACGAGGTATGAGCAGTTCTTC. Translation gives CASSGTRYEQFF.

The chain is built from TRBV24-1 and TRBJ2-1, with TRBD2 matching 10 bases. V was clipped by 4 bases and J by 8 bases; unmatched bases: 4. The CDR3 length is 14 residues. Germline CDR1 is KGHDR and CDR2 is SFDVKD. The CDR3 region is CATSDSSGSDEQFF. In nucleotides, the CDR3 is TGTGCCACCAGTGACTCTAGCGGGAGTGATGAGCAGTTCTTC.

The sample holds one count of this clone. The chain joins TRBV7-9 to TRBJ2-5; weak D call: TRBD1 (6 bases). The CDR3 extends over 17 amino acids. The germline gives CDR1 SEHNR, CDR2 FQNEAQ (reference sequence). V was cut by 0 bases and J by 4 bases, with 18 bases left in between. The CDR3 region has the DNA TGTGCCAGCAGCTTAGCGCTAATGAACAGGGCCGGAGAGACCCAGTACTTC. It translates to CASSLALMNRAGETQYF.

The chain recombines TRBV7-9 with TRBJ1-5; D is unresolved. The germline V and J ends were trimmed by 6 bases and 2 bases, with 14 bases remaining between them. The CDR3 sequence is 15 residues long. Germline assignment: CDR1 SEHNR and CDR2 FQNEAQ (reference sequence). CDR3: CASSPTSPGNQPQHF. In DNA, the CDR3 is TGTGCCAGCAGTCCCACCTCCCCGGGCAATCAGCCCCAGCATTTT.

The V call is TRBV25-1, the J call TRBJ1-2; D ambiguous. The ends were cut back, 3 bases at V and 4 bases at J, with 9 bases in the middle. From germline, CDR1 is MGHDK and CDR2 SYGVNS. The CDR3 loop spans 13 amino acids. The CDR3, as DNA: TGTGCCAGCAGTGAGCCCGGCGGCTATGGCTACACCTTC. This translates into CASSEPGGYGYTF.